The 8 T cell receptor beta chains below all came from one sample that was sequenced in a study of blood T cells in healthy people across ages. Primed by a sample-barcoded 5' primer and a J-beta primer mix, a second PCR proceeded for 7 to 11 cycles. TCRdb redid the calling of the 5' RACE reads with MiXCR, one entry per CDR3 protein. The repertoire has fewer than 2 million distinct CDR3 sequences, roughly two fifths of them found once; the top ten carry about 21%. Sequencing input: blood. These receptors were obtained from a human donor in good health.

V usage is TRBV7-2 and J usage is TRBJ2-4; unclear D gene. Germline values: CDR1 SGHTA, CDR2 FQGNSA. The CDR3 totals 18 residues. Trimming took 0 bases from V and 0 from J, leaving 15 bases between them. CDR3 in amino acids: CASSLAVFVGLAKNIQYF. The CDR3 region has the DNA TGTGCCAGCAGCTTAGCGGTCTTCGTGGGGTTAGCCAAAAACATTCAGTACTTC.

This clonotype occurred once. The chain links TRBV20-1 to TRBJ2-7; a possible D gene is TRBD1 (7 bases). Deletions cut 4 bases from V and 0 bases from J, with 13 bases between. The CDR3 is 14 residues long. CDR1 DFQATT and CDR2 SNEGSKA come from the germline V gene (reference sequence). DNA for the CDR3: TGCAGTGCTATCCAGGGGGGAAGCTCCTACGAGCAGTACTTC. It is translated as CSAIQGGSSYEQYF.

The chain recombines TRBV7-2 with TRBJ2-5, with TRBD1 matching 9 bases. The J call is doubtful: the DNA matches TRBJ2-7 better. The CDR3 totals 15 residues. Germline values: CDR1 SGHTA, CDR2 FQGNSA. The chain's CDR3 is CTSSPWGDRVNEQYF. The CDR3 bases are TGTACCAGCAGCCCATGGGGGGACAGGGTGAACGAGCAGTACTTC.

This clonotype was counted between two and nine times. The chain links TRBV7-9 to TRBJ2-2; possible D gene TRBD1, 5 bases. The CDR3 has 14 residues. From germline, CDR1 is SEHNR and CDR2 FQNEAQ (reference sequence). Trimming shortened V by 5 bases and J by 3 bases, and 10 bases separated the two germline ends. Here the CDR3 reads CASSPQGYTGELFF. CDR3 sequence (DNA): TGTGCCAGCAGCCCCCAGGGTTACACCGGGGAGCTGTTTTTT.

This clonotype came up a few times. V gene TRBV20-1 combines with J gene TRBJ2-7; 9 bases are shared with TRBD2. The CDR3 contains 14 residues. The V and J ends lost 2 bases and 1 base, in that order; junction bases with no gene match: 3. From germline, CDR1 is DFQATT and CDR2 SNEGSKA (reference sequence). This chain's CDR3 is CSARPLAGSYEQYF. DNA for the CDR3: TGCAGTGCTAGACCTCTAGCGGGATCCTACGAGCAGTACTTC.

Turning to this clonotype: A clone one base away is much larger, so this may be a read error. The chain recombines TRBV20-1 with TRBJ1-2, with D perhaps TRBD1 (5 bases). Per the germline V gene, CDR1 is DFQATT and CDR2 is SNEGSKA (reference sequence). Trimming pared 5 bases from V and 0 bases from J, leaving 7 bases between. The CDR3 consists of 12 residues. CDR3 bases: TGCAGTGCTGAGACAGCTAACTATGGCTACACCTTC. As protein: CSAETANYGYTF.

This clonotype was seen more than once but under ten times. The CDR3 region is CASSHEEGNQPQHF. For the CDR3, the DNA is TGTGCCAGCAGCCACGAAGAGGGCAATCAGCCCCAGCATTTT. The genes are TRBV7-9 and TRBJ1-5, with unresolved D. Germline V gene lookup returns CDR1 SEHNR and CDR2 FQNEAQ (reference sequence). The CDR3 is 14 residues long. Trimming left V 5 bases short and J 2 bases short, with 10 bases between.

This clonotype was seen only a few times. This chain connects TRBV4-2 to TRBJ1-2; 9 positions match TRBD1. With V trimmed by 4 bases and J by 2 bases, 5 bases remained unmatched. The CDR3 is made up of 15 amino acids. Germline CDR1 and CDR2: LGHNA and YNFKEQ. Here the CDR3 DNA reads TGTGCCAGCAGCCTGGGACAGGGTCAGAACTATGGCTACACCTTC. Translation gives CASSLGQGQNYGYTF.